What follows are 6 T cell receptor beta chains derived from one specimen sequenced in a study of beta chain features in type 1 diabetes. Reverse transcription of all isolated RNA meant that expressed TCRB transcripts were sequenced. Assay: immunoSEQ multiplex PCR; the TCRdb copy retains only in-frame clones and omits some. Of 350,000 to 450,000 clones in the sample, over 13% were seen once. Sequencing was done on a sample of naive CD4+ T cells from blood. These receptors were obtained from a woman under 30 in good health.

This clone was recorded a few times. The chain carries TRBV7-2 and TRBJ2-7; possible D gene TRBD1, 5 bases. Trimming pared 6 bases from V and 4 bases from J, leaving 13 bases between. Germline CDR1 and CDR2: SGHTA and FQGNSA. This CDR3 has 13 amino acids. The CDR3 DNA reads TGTGCCAGCAGTTCTCAAAAGGGGTACGAGCAGTACTTC. It specifies CASSSQKGYEQYF. The full variable domain, with the rest looked up from reference TRBV7-2 and TRBJ2-7, is GAGVSQSPSNKVTEKGKDVELRCDPISGHTALYWYRQSLGQGLEFLIYFQGNSAPDKSGLPSDRFSAERTGGSVSTLTIQRTQQEDSAVYLCASSSQKGYEQYFGPGTRLTVT.

This clone has just a few counts. This chain joins TRBV29-1 and TRBJ2-5; 7 bases align to TRBD1. The CDR3 covers 15 residues. Germline CDR1 is SQVTM and CDR2 is ANQGSEA. With V trimmed by 1 base and J by 7 bases, 12 bases remained unmatched. CDR3 sequence reads: CSVEGQGQTIRTQYF. CDR3 coding DNA: TGCAGCGTTGAAGGACAGGGACAAACAATCAGGACCCAGTACTTC. Using reference TRBV29-1 and TRBJ2-5 for the parts outside the CDR3, the full variable domain is SAVISQKPSRDICQRGTSLTIQCQVDSQVTMMFWYRQQPGQSLTLIATANQGSEATYESGFVIDKFPISRPNLTFSTLTVSNMSPEDSSIYLCSVEGQGQTIRTQYFGPGTRLLVL.

The table lists this clone with a few counts. The rearrangement links TRBV25-1 to TRBJ2-7; 8 bases are shared with TRBD1. The CDR3 is 13 residues long. Germline CDR1 is MGHDK and CDR2 is SYGVNS. Unmatched junction bases numbered 8, after V lost 8 bases and J lost 5 bases. This CDR3 is CASLSGGRHEQYF. The CDR3 coding sequence is TGTGCCAGCCTCTCAGGGGGCCGCCACGAGCAGTACTTC.

This clone was observed a handful of times. The V and J genes are TRBV19 and TRBJ1-1; D ambiguous. Germline CDR1 reads LNHDA; CDR2 reads SQIVND (reference sequence). Trimming took off 8 bases at V and 4 bases at J, with 17 bases between the two ends. This CDR3 comprises 14 residues. The CDR3 nucleotides are TGTGCCAGTGGGGTCGGAGGGCGGAGCACTGAAGCTTTCTTT. Translation gives CASGVGGRSTEAFF.

The chain carries TRBV15 and TRBJ2-3; tentative D call: TRBD2 (5 bases). Germline V gives CDR1 LNHNV, CDR2 YYDKDF (reference sequence). V lost 5 bases to trimming and J lost 2 bases, with 11 bases between them. This CDR3 contains 14 residues. CDR3 DNA: TGTGCCACCAGCTGGACTCCAAACACAGATACGCAGTATTTT. Protein sequence: CATSWTPNTDTQYF.

The chain recombines TRBV27 with TRBJ1-2, with D perhaps matching TRBD1 (6 bases). Germline V gene data show CDR1 as MNHEY and CDR2 as SMNVEV (reference sequence). The V and J ends lost 4 bases and 6 bases respectively, with 15 bases between them. This CDR3 has 14 residues. The CDR3 protein is CASSSGALLDGYTF. The CDR3 bases are TGTGCCAGCAGTTCAGGGGCTCTCCTGGATGGCTACACCTTC.